These 30 T cell receptor beta chains were all obtained from the same sample, sequenced in a study of blood T cells in healthy people across ages. A second 7 to 11 cycle PCR used barcoded and J-beta primers. TCRdb itself ran the 5' RACE reads through MiXCR, one entry per CDR3 protein. This table holds 760,000 or so distinct CDR3 sequences, 25% found once. The same sample was also studied in work on T cells of mothers and their children.

Specimen: blood. The receptors were sampled from a boy younger than 18 in good health.

This chain links TRBV14 with TRBJ1-1; D ambiguous. Looked up from germline, CDR1 is SGHDN and CDR2 is FVKESK. V was clipped by 5 bases and J by 3 bases, with 7 bases between them. This CDR3 comprises 12 residues. CDR3 sequence reads: CASSRPYTEAFF. The CDR3, as DNA: TGTGCCAGCAGCAGGCCCTACACTGAAGCTTTCTTT. Drawing the rest from reference TRBV14 and TRBJ1-1, the complete variable domain is EAGVTQFPSHSVIEKGQTVTLRCDPISGHDNLYWYRRVMGKEIKFLLHFVKESKQDESGMPNNRFLAERTGGTYSTLKVQPAELEDSGVYFCASSRPYTEAFFGQGTRLTVV.

The genes are TRBV6-2 or TRBV6-3 and TRBJ2-1, with TRBD2 as a possible D gene (5 bases). Germline V lookup: CDR1 MNHEY, CDR2 SVGEGT. The CDR3 sequence is 12 residues long. V lost 7 bases and J 13 bases, leaving 17 bases between the germline ends. The DNA of the CDR3 is TGTGCCAGCACTCCTGGACGGGCGGGCCAGTTCTTC. It translates to CASTPGRAGQFF.

This clonotype was observed a handful of times. The rearrangement links TRBV20-1 to TRBJ1-3; D is unresolved. Germline values: CDR1 DFQATT, CDR2 SNEGSKA (reference sequence). Trimming cost V 1 base and J 0 bases, with 13 bases left between them. This CDR3 region has 16 residues. CDR3: CSARGAAANSGNTIYF. For the CDR3, the DNA is TGCAGTGCTAGAGGGGCGGCAGCTAACTCTGGAAACACCATATATTTT.

V is TRBV20-1 and J is TRBJ2-7; 7 positions agree with TRBD2. The CDR3 covers 12 residues. J gave up 3 bases and V 5 bases, and 4 bases lay outside the gene matches. Germline CDR1 reads DFQATT; CDR2 reads SNEGSKA (reference sequence). The CDR3 loop is CSALGEGYEQYF. In DNA, the CDR3 is TGCAGTGCTCTCGGGGAGGGCTACGAGCAGTACTTC.

The CDR3 nucleotides read TGTGCCAGCAGTTTTGCCGGGACAGGTGAAGCTTTCTTT. Translation gives CASSFAGTGEAFF. The genes are TRBV12-3 or TRBV12-4 and TRBJ1-1; 8 bases line up with TRBD1. This CDR3 has 13 amino acids. J gave up 7 bases and V 3 bases, and 4 bases lay outside the gene matches.

This clonotype was seen more than once but under ten times. V gene TRBV6-5 combines with J gene TRBJ2-5, with 7 positions matching TRBD1. The closer fit of TRBJ2-1 to the DNA end suggests the J call may be wrong. There are 16 residues in the CDR3. Germline lookup yields CDR1 MNHEY and CDR2 SVGAGI. CDR3 region: CASSYSATQGYNEQFF. Here the CDR3 DNA reads TGTGCCAGCAGTTACTCAGCCACACAGGGGTACAATGAGCAGTTCTTC.

This clonotype has just a few counts. This chain links TRBV6-1 with TRBJ2-1, with 9 bases lining up with TRBD1. From germline, CDR1 is MNHNS and CDR2 SASEGT. The CDR3 is 16 residues long. V lost 4 bases to trimming and J lost 2 bases; unmatched junction nucleotides: 6. CDR3 nucleotide sequence: TGTGCCAGCAGTGTTTCCGGGACAGGGCCCTACAATGAGCAGTTCTTC. It yields the protein CASSVSGTGPYNEQFF.

This chain connects TRBV9 to TRBJ2-5; weak D call: TRBD2 (7 bases). The DNA matches TRBJ2-1 better at its end, which makes the J call doubtful. The CDR3 consists of 15 residues. Germline CDR1 is SGDLS and CDR2 is YYNGEE. The CDR3 loop is CASSGVGGGLDEQFF. The CDR3 DNA reads as TGTGCCAGCAGCGGCGTGGGGGGGGGCTTAGATGAGCAGTTCTTC.

The genes are TRBV7-8 and TRBJ2-7; TRBD1 aligns across 8 bases. The CDR3 extends over 18 amino acids. J was trimmed by 2 bases and V by 5 bases; bases with no gene match: 17. CDR1 SGHVS and CDR2 FQNEAQ come from the germline V gene. The CDR3 here is CASSQYAERQGNTYEQYF. The CDR3 coding sequence is TGTGCCAGCAGCCAATACGCCGAGAGACAGGGGAACACCTACGAGCAGTACTTC. Drawing the rest from reference TRBV7-8 and TRBJ2-7, the complete variable domain is GAGVSQSPRYKVAKRGQDVALRCDPISGHVSLFWYQQALGQGPEFLTYFQNEAQLDKSGLPSDRFFAERPEGSVSTLKIQRTQQEDSAVYLCASSQYAERQGNTYEQYFGPGTRLTVT.

The chain couples TRBV15 to TRBJ1-4; D unclear. V dropped 0 bases and J dropped 7 bases, with 15 bases sitting between them. Germline V gene data show CDR1 as LNHNV and CDR2 as YYDKDF (reference sequence). The CDR3 runs 16 residues. This CDR3 is CATSRDLPKEREKLFF. CDR3 DNA sequence: TGTGCCACCAGCAGAGATCTACCGAAGGAGCGTGAAAAACTGTTTTTT.

This clonotype was seen more than once but under ten times. The chain combines TRBV4-2 with TRBJ2-7, with 8 positions matching TRBD2. Germline CDR1 and CDR2: LGHNA and YNFKEQ. This CDR3 comprises 19 residues. The junction had 15 bases not matched to a gene; V was cut back by 0 bases and J by 2 bases. The CDR3 spells CASSQDPVSGTLRPYEQYF. The CDR3 DNA reads as TGTGCCAGCAGCCAAGATCCGGTTAGCGGGACTCTTCGACCCTACGAGCAGTACTTC.

This clonotype appeared a few times. This sequence joins TRBV29-1 and TRBJ2-5; D is possibly TRBD1 or TRBD2 (6 bases each). Germline-derived CDR1 and CDR2 are SQVTM and ANQGSEA. The CDR3 length is 13 residues. The V gene lost 5 bases and the J gene lost 2 bases, with 12 bases spanning the gap. CDR3 in DNA: TGCAGCGTTAAGAGGGGGGTGCAAGAGACCCAGTACTTC. This encodes CSVKRGVQETQYF. Drawing the rest from reference TRBV29-1 and TRBJ2-5, the complete variable domain is SAVISQKPSRDICQRGTSLTIQCQVDSQVTMMFWYRQQPGQSLTLIATANQGSEATYESGFVIDKFPISRPNLTFSTLTVSNMSPEDSSIYLCSVKRGVQETQYFGPGTRLLVL.

In this sample, this clonotype turned up a few times. J is TRBJ2-1 and V is TRBV6-5; D is unclear. The CDR3 is 13 residues long. CDR1 is MNHEY and CDR2 is SVGAGI in the germline V gene. V lost 7 bases and J 0 bases, leaving 7 bases between the germline ends. The CDR3 sequence is CASKGISYNEQFF. CDR3 DNA: TGTGCCAGCAAGGGTATCTCCTACAATGAGCAGTTCTTC.

V usage is TRBV29-1 and J usage is TRBJ2-5, with TRBD1 matching over 7 bases. V trimming: 2 bases; J trimming: 4 bases; junction bases outside the gene matches: 4. The length of the CDR3 is 13 residues. CDR1 and CDR2 (germline): SQVTM, ANQGSEA. The CDR3 sequence is CSVEPGGGETQYF. The CDR3 DNA reads as TGCAGCGTTGAACCAGGGGGTGGAGAGACCCAGTACTTC. Drawing the rest from reference TRBV29-1 and TRBJ2-5, the complete variable domain is SAVISQKPSRDICQRGTSLTIQCQVDSQVTMMFWYRQQPGQSLTLIATANQGSEATYESGFVIDKFPISRPNLTFSTLTVSNMSPEDSSIYLCSVEPGGGETQYFGPGTRLLVL.

In its sample, this clonotype was seen a few times. This chain links TRBV6-5 with TRBJ2-1; TRBD2 agrees at 8 bases. The J call may be wrong; the DNA end is better matched by TRBJ2-7. This CDR3 spans 15 amino acids. Germline V gives CDR1 MNHEY, CDR2 SVGAGI. CDR3 nucleotides: TGTGCCAGCAGCCCCGCGGGGGGAGGAAACTACGAGCAGTACTTC. Its protein product is CASSPAGGGNYEQYF.

The sample holds a few counts of this clonotype. The chain combines TRBV29-1 with TRBJ2-7; D may correspond to TRBD1 or TRBD2 (7 bases each). The V gene lost 7 bases and the J gene lost 2 bases, with 15 bases spanning the gap. The CDR3 length is 13 residues. The V gene's germline CDR1 is SQVTM and CDR2 ANQGSEA. The CDR3 bases are TGCAGCGCTGGGAGGGGGCTGACCTACGAGCAGTACTTC. Translation gives CSAGRGLTYEQYF.

This chain links TRBV12-3 or TRBV12-4 with TRBJ2-5, with 7 bases fitting TRBD1. J was trimmed by 5 bases and V by 2 bases; bases with no gene match: 5. The CDR3 contains 14 residues. The CDR3 DNA reads as TGTGCCAGCAGTTTATCGACAGGGTGGGAGACCCAGTACTTC. Encoded protein: CASSLSTGWETQYF.

This clonotype was found a few times. The chain uses TRBV5-1 and TRBJ2-1; TRBD2 might be the D (7 bases). The germline V and J ends were trimmed by 4 bases and 5 bases, with 19 bases remaining between them. The CDR3 consists of 16 residues. CDR1 is SGHRS and CDR2 is YFSETQ in the germline V gene. As DNA, the CDR3 is TGCGCCAGCAGCCAGTCGGGGGGCCCACCCAACAATGAGCAGTTCTTC. Protein product: CASSQSGGPPNNEQFF.

This clonotype was found a few times. The chain recombines TRBV24-1 with TRBJ2-3; TRBD2 matches 8 bases. Germline V gene data show CDR1 as KGHDR and CDR2 as SFDVKD. The CDR3 spans 12 residues. V gave up 9 bases and J gave up 3 bases; unmatched junction bases: 1. CDR3 sequence: CATGGRTDTQYF. CDR3 coding DNA: TGTGCCACCGGCGGGAGGACAGATACGCAGTATTTT.

This clonotype was recorded a few times. The V gene is TRBV20-1, the J gene TRBJ1-2; D is unclear. The CDR3 length is 13 residues. Germline V gives CDR1 DFQATT, CDR2 SNEGSKA (reference sequence). Deletions cut 3 bases from V and 2 bases from J, with 10 bases between. This CDR3 is CSASEVTNYGYTF. The CDR3 DNA reads as TGCAGTGCTAGCGAGGTGACGAACTATGGCTACACCTTC.

This clonotype has only a few counts. The V and J genes are TRBV7-6 and TRBJ1-5; D perhaps matches TRBD1 (6 bases). Trimming removed 5 bases from V and 9 bases from J, with 20 bases in between. The CDR3 totals 15 residues. Germline V lookup: CDR1 SGHVS, CDR2 FNYEAQ. CDR3 sequence (DNA): TGTGCCAGCAGCCCTTCAGGGGTAGATCCTCGGCCCCAGCATTTT. Its translation is CASSPSGVDPRPQHF.

The rearrangement links TRBV7-9 to TRBJ2-1; TRBD2 matches 8 bases. CDR1 and CDR2 (germline): SEHNR, FQNEAQ (reference sequence). Germline trimming cut 5 bases from V and 0 bases from J; bases unmatched to any gene: 6. This CDR3 is 16 amino acids long. Here the CDR3 DNA reads TGTGCCAGCAGCCCCCGGGGACTAGACTCCTACAATGAGCAGTTCTTC. Its translation is CASSPRGLDSYNEQFF.

The chain links TRBV27 to TRBJ2-3, with 7 bases that match TRBD2. Germline CDR1 and CDR2: MNHEY and SMNVEV (reference sequence). The CDR3 sequence is 14 residues long. V lost 5 bases and J lost 7; bases outside the gene matches: 9. CDR3 sequence (DNA): TGTGCCAGCAGTCCGGGACTACTCGCTTATACGCAGTATTTT. Translation: CASSPGLLAYTQYF.

This clonotype was recorded a few times. The chain is built from TRBV6-2 or TRBV6-3 and TRBJ2-1; TRBD2 aligns across 13 bases. The J call is in doubt because the DNA end fits TRBJ2-7 better. The CDR3 contains 17 residues. CDR1 is MNHEY and CDR2 is SVGEGT in the germline V gene. The CDR3 spells CASSYDQTSGRRYEQYF. CDR3 DNA sequence: TGTGCCAGCAGTTACGACCAGACTAGCGGGAGGAGGTACGAGCAGTACTTC.

The chain uses TRBV6-1 and TRBJ2-5, with D possibly being TRBD1 or TRBD2 (5 bases each). The J call may not be correct, given that the DNA end is closer to TRBJ2-7. CDR3 length equals 14 residues. Germline loops: CDR1 MNHNS, CDR2 SASEGT. The CDR3 here is CASRYRDGAYEQYF. CDR3 coding DNA: TGTGCCAGCAGGTACCGGGACGGAGCCTACGAGCAGTACTTC.

The chain is built from TRBV29-1 and TRBJ2-5; 10 bases are shared with TRBD2. The CDR3 sequence is 15 residues long. With V trimmed by 6 bases and J by 4 bases, 11 bases remained unmatched. CDR1 and CDR2 (germline): SQVTM, ANQGSEA. As DNA, the CDR3 is TGCAGCGTGGGGAGGGGACTAGCGCGATCAGAGACCCAGTACTTC. Amino acid sequence: CSVGRGLARSETQYF.

The chain carries TRBV12-3 or TRBV12-4 and TRBJ2-5; D is possibly TRBD1 (6 bases). The CDR3 totals 14 residues. V lost 3 bases, J lost 4 bases, and 12 bases lay in between. The CDR3 DNA reads TGTGCCAGCAGTTTCACAGGGATAGGAGAGACCCAGTACTTC. Protein: CASSFTGIGETQYF.

V is TRBV28 and J is TRBJ2-5; possible D gene TRBD1, 6 bases. With the DNA end fitting TRBJ2-7 better, the J assignment may be wrong. CDR1 is MDHEN and CDR2 is SYDVKM in the germline V gene. The length of the CDR3 is 17 residues. In DNA form, the CDR3 reads TGTGCCAGCAGCACCTTTTGGGAACAGGGAATCGGGTACGAGCAGTACTTC. It encodes CASSTFWEQGIGYEQYF.

This clonotype was counted between two and nine times. V is TRBV2 and J is TRBJ2-5; D is unresolved. In germline, CDR1 is SNHLY, CDR2 FYNNEI. Between the trimmed V and J ends, which lost 5 bases and 5 bases, there was a span of 9 bases. The CDR3 length is 12 residues. CDR3 in DNA: TGTGCCAGCAGTTCCGGTTGGGAGACCCAGTACTTC. Translating it yields CASSSGWETQYF.

The chain recombines TRBV4-1 with TRBJ2-7; the match to TRBD2 covers 10 bases. V lost 1 base to trimming and J lost 4 bases; unmatched junction nucleotides: 4. Germline CDR1 and CDR2: MGHRA and YSYEKL. The CDR3 runs 15 residues. As DNA, the CDR3 is TGCGCCAGCAGCCAAGGTTTACTAGCGGGATACGAGCAGTACTTC. Translating it yields CASSQGLLAGYEQYF.